A selection of T cell receptor beta chains follows, all from one sample in a study of cytomegalovirus exposure and HLA in healthy donors. Sequenced by immunoSEQ multiplex PCR; TCRdb stores in-frame clones only, minus some. The table includes roughly 150,000 clones, around three quarters detected once. Sequencing input: PBMCs. The receptors come from a woman in her thirties or forties in good health and CMV-seronegative. Each CDR3 is given with its conserved first and last residue. A D gene is named only where the DNA matches it firmly.

NA TRBV25-1 CASSRTDPNTGELFF
NA TRBV29-1 CSVGEGQGPMNTEAFF
TRBD1 TRBV13 CASRQQGGTQYF
TRBD2 TRBV7-9 CASSSVAGGPADTQYF
NA TRBV29-1 CSVVPLRGYEQYF
TRBD2 TRBV6-5 CASSYGLAEGTQYF
NA TRBV7-9 CASSLGATNEKLFF
NA TRBV7-9 CASASGGTQETQYF
NA TRBV11-3 CASTLQNEAFF
TRBD2 TRBV5-8 CATKHLVRGGDEQFF
TRBD2 TRBV11-3 CASSMTSGSSYNEQFF
NA TRBV4-2 CASSPLQDMNTEAFF
NA TRBV5-4 CASSLLREKNTEAFF
TRBD1 TRBV7-2 CASSRTGGPYEQYF
TRBD1 TRBV5-6 CASSFGTGLLVEYF
NA TRBV30 CAWIRNDGYTF
NA TRBV11-2 CASSLDGGHYGYTF
TRBD2 TRBV2 CASRLAVQETQYF
TRBD2 TRBV29-1 CSVEPPGGEQYF
TRBD2 TRBV14 CASSQVTGLAAEQFF
TRBD2 TRBV28 CASIPPSGKVYEQYF
TRBD2 TRBV11-3 CASSLASGSPFEEQFF
TRBD1 TRBV7-2 CASSLTGNEQFF